This TCR beta chain is from a study of blood T cell repertoires in COVID-19. Study details: Donors in the United States, Italy and Spain gave samples during acute or convalescent COVID-19. From T cells, B-cell-depleted T cells, or PBMCs came the material, which was cDNA or gDNA.

The CDR3 length is 15 residues. V trimming: 6 bases; J trimming: 3 bases; junction bases outside the gene matches: 8. Germline V gives CDR1 SGHRS, CDR2 YFSETQ. Clinical history as reported by participants underpinned cohort assignment. The protocol was immunoSEQ multiplex PCR, while the TCRdb copy is restricted to in-frame clones and leaves out a portion. The repertoire holds over 350,000 clones, with roughly 91% as singletons. The sequence derives from a woman aged 18-29 years who had recovered from COVID-19. Input material: PBMCs or T cells enriched from blood (not recorded which). The chain recombines TRBV5-1 with TRBJ1-1; 10 positions match TRBD1. CDR3 nucleotides: TGCGCCAGCAACAGACAGGGGGCTAGGGACACTGAAGCTTTCTTT. Protein product: CASNRQGARDTEAFF.